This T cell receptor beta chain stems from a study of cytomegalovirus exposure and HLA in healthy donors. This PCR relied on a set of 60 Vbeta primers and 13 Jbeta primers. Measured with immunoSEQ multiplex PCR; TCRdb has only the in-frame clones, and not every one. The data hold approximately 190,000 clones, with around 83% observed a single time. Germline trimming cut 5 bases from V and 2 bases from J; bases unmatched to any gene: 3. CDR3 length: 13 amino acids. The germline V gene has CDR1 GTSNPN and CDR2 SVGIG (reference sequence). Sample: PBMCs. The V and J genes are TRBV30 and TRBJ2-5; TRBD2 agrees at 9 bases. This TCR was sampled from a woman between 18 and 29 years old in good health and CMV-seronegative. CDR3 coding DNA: TGTGCCTGGGCTAGCGGGACACAAGAGACCCAGTACTTC. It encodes CAWASGTQETQYF.